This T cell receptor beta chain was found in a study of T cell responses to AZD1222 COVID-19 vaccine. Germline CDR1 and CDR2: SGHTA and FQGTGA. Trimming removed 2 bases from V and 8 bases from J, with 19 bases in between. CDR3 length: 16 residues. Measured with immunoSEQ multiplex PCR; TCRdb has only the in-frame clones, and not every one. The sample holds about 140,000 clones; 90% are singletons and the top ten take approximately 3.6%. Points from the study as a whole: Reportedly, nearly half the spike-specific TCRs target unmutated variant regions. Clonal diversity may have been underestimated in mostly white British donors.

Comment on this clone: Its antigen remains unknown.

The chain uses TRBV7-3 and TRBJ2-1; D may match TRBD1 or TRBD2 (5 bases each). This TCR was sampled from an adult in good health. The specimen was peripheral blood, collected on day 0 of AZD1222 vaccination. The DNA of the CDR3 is TGTGCCAGCAGCTTAGAGGCTTCCGGGGCGGGCTATGAGCAGTTCTTC. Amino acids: CASSLEASGAGYEQFF.